The 25 T cell receptor beta chains reported below all come from one sample, sequenced in a study of T cell changes during pregnancy in multiple sclerosis. Clones were read by immunoSEQ multiplex PCR, and TCRdb kept only the in-frame ones, dropping some. This table holds about 40,000 clones, around 90% found once. The input for sequencing was CD4+ T cells from peripheral blood mononuclear cells, taken in the third trimester of pregnancy. The receptors shown here come from a female donor with multiple sclerosis, enrolled in a pregnancy study.

This sequence joins TRBV27 and TRBJ2-5; possibly TRBD1 for D (6 bases). CDR1 is MNHEY, CDR2 SMNVEV, per germline (reference sequence). V shed 2 bases and J shed 3 bases, with 7 bases lying between them. The CDR3 extends over 13 amino acids. CDR3 amino acids: CASSLTGKETQYF. Written as DNA, the CDR3 is TGTGCCAGCAGTTTAACAGGGAAAGAGACCCAGTACTTC.

The chain links TRBV14 to TRBJ2-1, with D unclear. This CDR3 has 15 amino acids. Germline loops: CDR1 SGHDN, CDR2 FVKESK. V lost 1 base to trimming and J lost 0 bases, with 7 bases between them. The CDR3, as DNA: TGTGCCAGCAGCCAAGCGTTGAGCTCCTACAATGAGCAGTTCTTC. This encodes CASSQALSSYNEQFF.

This chain links TRBV19 with TRBJ1-5, with D hard to call. This CDR3 is built from 14 residues. V was clipped by 2 bases and J by 6 bases, with 11 bases between them. CDR1 is LNHDA and CDR2 is SQIVND in the germline V gene (reference sequence). CDR3 amino acids: CASSISSGGQPQHF. CDR3 nucleotide sequence: TGTGCCAGTAGTATAAGCTCAGGAGGTCAGCCCCAGCATTTT. Combining the CDR3 with reference TRBV19 and TRBJ1-5 gives the whole variable domain DGGITQSPKYLFRKEGQNVTLSCEQNLNHDAMYWYRQDPGQGLRLIYYSQIVNDFQKGDIAEGYSVSREKKESFPLTVTSAQKNPTAFYLCASSISSGGQPQHFGDGTRLSIL.

The chain carries TRBV30 and TRBJ1-5; 11 nucleotides line up with TRBD1. CDR1 is GTSNPN and CDR2 is SVGIG in the germline V gene (reference sequence). Trimming removed 1 base from V and 5 bases from J; junction bases left unmatched: 7. This CDR3 is built from 16 residues. CDR3 amino acids: CAWSARTGGFYQPQHF. The CDR3 nucleotides read TGTGCCTGGAGTGCCAGGACAGGGGGCTTCTATCAGCCCCAGCATTTT.

In its sample, this clone was seen a few times. The chain uses TRBV29-1 and TRBJ2-5; D gene unclear. CDR3 size: 12 residues. V gave up 5 bases and J gave up 4 bases, with 11 bases separating them. CDR1 SQVTM and CDR2 ANQGSEA come from the germline V gene. CDR3 sequence reads: CSVRKTTETQYF. The DNA of the CDR3 is TGCAGCGTTAGAAAGACAACAGAGACCCAGTACTTC.

The chain's CDR3 is CASSLLMNTEAFF. Here the CDR3 DNA reads TGTGCCAGCAGTTTATTAATGAACACTGAAGCTTTCTTT. The genes are TRBV28 and TRBJ1-1, with unresolved D. The CDR3 length is 13 residues. In germline, CDR1 is MDHEN, CDR2 SYDVKM. The germline V and J ends were trimmed by 1 base and 0 bases, with 3 bases remaining between them.

The rearrangement joins TRBV19 to TRBJ1-5; tentatively, D is TRBD1 (6 bases). Germline CDR1 LNHDA, CDR2 SQIVND (reference sequence). Trimming removed 6 bases at V and 2 bases at J, with 23 bases between. CDR3 length equals 18 residues. DNA for the CDR3: TGTGCCAGTAGCTCCGGCAGGGGCAGAATTCTAGGCAATCAGCCCCAGCATTTT. Its protein is CASSSGRGRILGNQPQHF.

The V call is TRBV2, the J call TRBJ1-1; D gene unclear. The CDR3 covers 15 residues. The V and J ends lost 0 bases and 2 bases respectively, with 10 bases between them. Germline loops: CDR1 SNHLY, CDR2 FYNNEI. The chain's CDR3 is CASSEAPRLNTEAFF. CDR3 bases: TGTGCCAGCAGTGAAGCTCCGCGGCTAAACACTGAAGCTTTCTTT.

This chain connects TRBV7-9 to TRBJ1-4, with a weak D call TRBD1 (5 bases). Trimming removed 8 bases at V and 5 bases at J, with 15 bases between. Germline CDR1 reads SEHNR; CDR2 reads FQNEAQ (reference sequence). This CDR3 comprises 14 residues. Written as DNA, the CDR3 is TGTGCCAGCCGGAAGTGGGGACTCAATGAAAAACTGTTTTTT. Translation: CASRKWGLNEKLFF.

This sequence joins TRBV7-2 and TRBJ2-1, with TRBD1 matching over 9 bases. With 1 base clipped from V and 12 bases from J, the junction kept 4 bases outside the gene matches. CDR1 and CDR2 (germline): SGHTA, FQGNSA. This CDR3 has 13 residues. CDR3 in DNA: TGTGCCAGCAGCTTAGACCGGGACAGGGCGCAGTTCTTC. The encoded protein is CASSLDRDRAQFF.

V and J are TRBV2 and TRBJ2-3; 8 bases line up with TRBD2. The germline gives CDR1 SNHLY, CDR2 FYNNEI. The V and J ends lost 6 bases and 5 bases, in that order; junction bases with no gene match: 13. The CDR3 contains 16 residues. The CDR3 spells CASRGLRREVGDTQYF. CDR3 sequence (DNA): TGTGCCAGCAGGGGCCTTAGGCGGGAGGTCGGAGATACGCAGTATTTT.

The chain is built from TRBV13 and TRBJ1-1; D is perhaps TRBD1 (6 bases). The CDR3 extends over 15 amino acids. Deletions cut 4 bases from V and 7 bases from J, with 19 bases between. The V gene's germline CDR1 is PRHDT and CDR2 FYEKMQ (reference sequence). DNA of the CDR3: TGTGCCAGCAGCTCTAACAGGGTTTTTCGTGTTGAAGCTTTCTTT. Its translation is CASSSNRVFRVEAFF.

The chain couples TRBV30 to TRBJ1-2, with unresolved D. Germline V gene data show CDR1 as GTSNPN and CDR2 as SVGIG (reference sequence). Between the trimmed V and J ends, which lost 7 bases and 4 bases, there was a span of 10 bases. This CDR3 region has 11 residues. Written as DNA, the CDR3 is TGTGCCTTCGGGAGATCCTATGGCTACACCTTC. It codes for CAFGRSYGYTF.

On this clone: Other nucleotide sequences in the sample specify the same CDR3. CDR3 loop: CASSVGTGGDYGYTF. In DNA, the CDR3 is TGTGCCAGCAGCGTAGGCACGGGGGGGGACTATGGCTACACCTTC. The chain joins TRBV9 to TRBJ1-2; tentatively, D is TRBD1 (5 bases). The germline V gene has CDR1 SGDLS and CDR2 YYNGEE. Trimming took off 0 bases at V and 3 bases at J, with 12 bases between the two ends. CDR3 length: 15 amino acids.

The chain uses TRBV5-8 and TRBJ2-2; D is perhaps TRBD2 (7 bases). V lost 4 bases and J 5 bases, leaving 15 bases between the germline ends. The germline V gene has CDR1 SGHTS and CDR2 YDEGEE. CDR3 length equals 15 residues. The CDR3 sequence is CASSQGLAVTGELFF. CDR3 DNA sequence: TGTGCCAGCAGCCAGGGGCTAGCGGTAACCGGGGAGCTGTTTTTT.

CDR3 in amino acids: CASRQDPGFGEQYF. Written as DNA, the CDR3 is TGTGCCAGCAGACAAGACCCAGGGTTCGGCGAGCAGTACTTC. The V and J genes are TRBV7-8 and TRBJ2-7, with D perhaps TRBD1 (5 bases). Trimming removed 6 bases from V and 6 bases from J, with 18 bases in between. Germline loops: CDR1 SGHVS, CDR2 FQNEAQ. CDR3 length: 14 residues.

This clone is a singleton in its sample. The chain links TRBV10-2 to TRBJ2-7; 7 bases line up with TRBD1. The junction had 6 bases not matched to a gene; V was cut back by 7 bases and J by 3 bases. The germline gives CDR1 WSHSY, CDR2 SAAADI. The length of the CDR3 is 13 residues. CDR3 protein: CASIEGAGYEQYF. The CDR3 DNA reads as TGCGCCAGCATAGAGGGGGCAGGCTACGAGCAGTACTTC.

Only one count was recorded for this clone. This chain connects TRBV7-9 to TRBJ2-2; perhaps TRBD2 as D (6 bases). The CDR3 is 18 residues long. The V and J ends lost 6 bases and 2 bases respectively, with 22 bases between them. Looked up from germline, CDR1 is SEHNR and CDR2 is FQNEAQ (reference sequence). The CDR3 nucleotides read TGTGCCAGCAGAGTCTCCCAGGGCCGGGGGAAAAACACCGGGGAGCTGTTTTTT. Encoded protein: CASRVSQGRGKNTGELFF. The entire variable domain, with the rest obtained from reference TRBV7-9 and TRBJ2-2, is as follows: DTGVSQNPRHKITKRGQNVTFRCDPISEHNRLYWYRQTLGQGPEFLTYFQNEAQLEKSRLLSDRFSAERPKGSFSTLEIQRTEQGDSAMYLCASRVSQGRGKNTGELFFGEGSRLTVL.

The rearrangement joins TRBV29-1 to TRBJ2-1; D is unresolved. The germline V and J ends were trimmed by 3 bases and 1 base, with 13 bases remaining between them. Germline V CDR1 and CDR2: SQVTM, ANQGSEA. The CDR3 contains 15 residues. Here the CDR3 reads CSVDLPRLSYNEQFF. Here the CDR3 DNA reads TGCAGCGTTGACTTGCCGCGGCTTTCCTACAATGAGCAGTTCTTC.

The rearrangement joins TRBV19 to TRBJ2-4, with TRBD1 as a possible D gene (7 bases). CDR1 LNHDA and CDR2 SQIVND come from the germline V gene (reference sequence). The ends were cut back, 5 bases at V and 15 bases at J, with 14 bases in the middle. The CDR3 covers 11 residues. The CDR3 protein is CASSFRGARYF. The CDR3 bases are TGTGCCAGTAGTTTCAGGGGGGCCCGGTACTTC.

The V gene is TRBV5-4, the J gene TRBJ1-1; D possibly corresponds to TRBD1 (6 bases). Germline CDR1 and CDR2: SGHNT and YYREEE (reference sequence). CDR3 length: 14 residues. The V end lost 5 bases, the J end lost 0 bases, and 11 bases lay between the germline ends. Here the CDR3 DNA reads TGTGCCAGCAGAATCAGGGACATGAACACTGAAGCTTTCTTT. It translates to CASRIRDMNTEAFF.

This chain connects TRBV18 to TRBJ2-3; possible D gene TRBD2, 7 bases. CDR3 size: 15 residues. Between the trimmed V and J ends, which lost 3 bases and 5 bases, there was a span of 15 bases. CDR1 is KGHSH and CDR2 is LQKENI in the germline V gene. The CDR3, as DNA: TGTGCCAGCTCACCCCCCCTGAGGGGGGGAGATACGCAGTATTTT. Translated: CASSPPLRGGDTQYF.

This chain connects TRBV18 to TRBJ2-1, with 9 bases matching TRBD2. V shed 6 bases, J shed 1 base, and the junction held 4 bases outside the gene matches. This CDR3 has 15 residues. CDR1 and CDR2 (germline): KGHSH, LQKENI. The chain's CDR3 is CASSGREGSYNEQFF. In DNA form, the CDR3 reads TGTGCCAGCTCTGGGCGGGAGGGATCCTACAATGAGCAGTTCTTC. Combining the CDR3 with reference TRBV18 and TRBJ2-1 gives the whole variable domain NAGVMQNPRHLVRRRGQEARLRCSPMKGHSHVYWYRQLPEEGLKFMVYLQKENIIDESGMPKERFSAEFPKEGPSILRIQQVVRGDSAAYFCASSGREGSYNEQFFGPGTRLTVL.

This chain connects TRBV11-2 to TRBJ2-1; tentative D call: TRBD2 (6 bases). Germline V gives CDR1 SGHAT, CDR2 FQNNGV. Trimming pared 2 bases from V and 5 bases from J, leaving 16 bases between. The CDR3 runs 16 residues. CDR3 nucleotides: TGTGCCAGCAGCTTACAGCCTCTCACGGGGGACAATGAGCAGTTCTTC. It encodes CASSLQPLTGDNEQFF.

In its sample, this clone ranks as medium-sized (0.01 to 0.1%). The chain employs TRBV19 and TRBJ1-5; D unresolved. V lost 6 bases to trimming and J lost 2 bases, with 14 bases between them. The germline gives CDR1 LNHDA, CDR2 SQIVND (reference sequence). The CDR3 totals 15 residues. In DNA, the CDR3 is TGTGCCAGTAGGCCCGGTTTCGGGGGCAATCAGCCCCAGCATTTT. Encoded protein: CASRPGFGGNQPQHF.